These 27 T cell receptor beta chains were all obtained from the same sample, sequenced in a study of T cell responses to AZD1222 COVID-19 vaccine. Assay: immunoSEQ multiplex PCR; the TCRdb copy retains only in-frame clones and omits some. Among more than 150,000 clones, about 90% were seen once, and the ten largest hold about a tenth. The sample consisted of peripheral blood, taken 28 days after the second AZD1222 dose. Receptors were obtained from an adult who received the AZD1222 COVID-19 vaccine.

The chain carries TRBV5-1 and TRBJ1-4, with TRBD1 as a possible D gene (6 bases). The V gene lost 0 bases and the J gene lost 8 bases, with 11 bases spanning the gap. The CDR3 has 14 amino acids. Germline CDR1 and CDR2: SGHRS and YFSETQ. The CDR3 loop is CASSLGQGREKLFF. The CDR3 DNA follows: TGCGCCAGCAGCTTGGGGCAGGGGAGAGAAAAACTGTTTTTT.

CDR3 region: CSVGQGAAGANVLTF. Written as DNA, the CDR3 is TGCAGCGTCGGACAGGGGGCAGCCGGGGCCAACGTCCTGACTTTC. The chain couples TRBV29-1 to TRBJ2-6; 11 positions agree with TRBD1. The CDR3 runs to 15 residues. CDR1 SQVTM and CDR2 ANQGSEA come from the germline V gene. V shed 6 bases and J 4 bases; nucleotides not matched to a gene: 5.

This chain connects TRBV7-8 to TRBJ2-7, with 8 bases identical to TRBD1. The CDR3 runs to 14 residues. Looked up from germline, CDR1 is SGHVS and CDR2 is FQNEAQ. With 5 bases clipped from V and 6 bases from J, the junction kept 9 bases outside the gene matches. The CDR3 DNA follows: TGTGCCAGCAGCCCAACGACAGGGGCGGGCGAGCAGTACTTC. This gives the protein CASSPTTGAGEQYF. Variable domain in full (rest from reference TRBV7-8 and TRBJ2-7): GAGVSQSPRYKVAKRGQDVALRCDPISGHVSLFWYQQALGQGPEFLTYFQNEAQLDKSGLPSDRFFAERPEGSVSTLKIQRTQQEDSAVYLCASSPTTGAGEQYFGPGTRLTVT.

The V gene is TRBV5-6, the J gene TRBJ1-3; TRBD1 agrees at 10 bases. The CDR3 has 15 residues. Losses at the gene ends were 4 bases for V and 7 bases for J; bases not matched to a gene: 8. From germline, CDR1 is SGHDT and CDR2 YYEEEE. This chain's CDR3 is CASSHSTGQGNTIYF. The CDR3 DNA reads TGTGCCAGCAGCCATTCGACGGGACAGGGGAACACCATATATTTT.

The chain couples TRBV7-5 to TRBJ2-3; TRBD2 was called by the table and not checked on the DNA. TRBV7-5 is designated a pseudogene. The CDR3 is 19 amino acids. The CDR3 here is CARSSTPPQRRVSTDTQYF. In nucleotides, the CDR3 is TGTGCCAGAAGCTCCACCCCACCCCAACGGCGGGTTAGCACAGATACGCAGTATTTT.

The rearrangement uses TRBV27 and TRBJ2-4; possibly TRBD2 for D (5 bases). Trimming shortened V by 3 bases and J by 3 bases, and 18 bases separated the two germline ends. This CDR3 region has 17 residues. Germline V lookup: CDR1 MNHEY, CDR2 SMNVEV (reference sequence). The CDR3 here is CASSLIARAANKNIQYF. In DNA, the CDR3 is TGTGCCAGCAGTTTGATAGCGCGGGCAGCAAACAAAAACATTCAGTACTTC.

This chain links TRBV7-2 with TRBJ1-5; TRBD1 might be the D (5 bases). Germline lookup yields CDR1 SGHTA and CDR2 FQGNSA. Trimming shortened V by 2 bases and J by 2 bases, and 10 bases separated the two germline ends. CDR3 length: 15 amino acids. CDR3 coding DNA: TGTGCCAGCAGCTTACAGGGTGGAGGCAATCAGCCCCAGCATTTT. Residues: CASSLQGGGNQPQHF.

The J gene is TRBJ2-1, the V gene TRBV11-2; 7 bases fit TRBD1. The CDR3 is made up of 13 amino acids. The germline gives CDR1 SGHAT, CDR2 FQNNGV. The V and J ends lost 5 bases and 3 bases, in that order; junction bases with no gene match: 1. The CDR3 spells CASSRDSYNEQFF. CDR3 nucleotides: TGTGCCAGCAGCCGGGACAGCTACAATGAGCAGTTCTTC.

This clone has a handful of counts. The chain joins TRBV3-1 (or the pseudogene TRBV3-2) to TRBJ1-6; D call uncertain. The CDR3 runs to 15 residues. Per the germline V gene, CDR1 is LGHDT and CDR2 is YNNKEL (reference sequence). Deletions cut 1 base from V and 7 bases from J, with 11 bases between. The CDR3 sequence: CASSQGIDLNSPLHF. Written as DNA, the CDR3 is TGTGCCAGCAGCCAAGGCATAGATCTGAATTCACCCCTCCACTTT.

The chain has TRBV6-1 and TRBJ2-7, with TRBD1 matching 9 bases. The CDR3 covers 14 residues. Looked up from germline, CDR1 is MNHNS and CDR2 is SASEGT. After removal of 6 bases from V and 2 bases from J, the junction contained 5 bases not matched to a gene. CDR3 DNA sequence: TGTGCCAGCAGCCCGGGACAGGGAACCTACGAGCAGTACTTC. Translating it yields CASSPGQGTYEQYF.

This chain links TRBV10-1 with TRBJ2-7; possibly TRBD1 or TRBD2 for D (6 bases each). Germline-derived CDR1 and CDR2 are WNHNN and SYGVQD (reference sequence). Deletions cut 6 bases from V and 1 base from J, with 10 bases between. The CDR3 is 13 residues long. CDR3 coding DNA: TGCGCCAGCAGCAGAGGGGGGTCCTACGAGCAGTACTTC. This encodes CASSRGGSYEQYF.

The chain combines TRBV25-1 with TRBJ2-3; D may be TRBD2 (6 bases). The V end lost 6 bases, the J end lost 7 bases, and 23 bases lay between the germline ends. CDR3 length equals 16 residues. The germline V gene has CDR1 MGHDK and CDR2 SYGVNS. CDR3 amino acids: CASSDTHPGDSNTQYF. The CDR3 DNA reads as TGTGCCAGCAGCGATACCCACCCGGGAGATTCGAATACGCAGTATTTT.

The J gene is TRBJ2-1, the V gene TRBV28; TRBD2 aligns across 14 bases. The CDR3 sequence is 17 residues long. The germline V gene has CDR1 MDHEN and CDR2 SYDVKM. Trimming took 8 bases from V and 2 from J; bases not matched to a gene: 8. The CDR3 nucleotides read TGTGCCAGCTGGGGACTAGCGGGAGAGAAGACCTACAATGAGCAGTTCTTC. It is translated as CASWGLAGEKTYNEQFF.

The DNA for the CDR3 is TGTGCCTGGAGTAGTGGACAGAGGAACACTGAAGCTTTCTTT. Its protein is CAWSSGQRNTEAFF. The V gene is TRBV30, the J gene TRBJ1-1; the D gene is possibly TRBD1 (6 bases). The CDR3 runs to 14 residues. The V end lost 2 bases, the J end lost 1 base, and 11 bases lay between the germline ends. CDR1 is GTSNPN, CDR2 SVGIG, per germline (reference sequence).

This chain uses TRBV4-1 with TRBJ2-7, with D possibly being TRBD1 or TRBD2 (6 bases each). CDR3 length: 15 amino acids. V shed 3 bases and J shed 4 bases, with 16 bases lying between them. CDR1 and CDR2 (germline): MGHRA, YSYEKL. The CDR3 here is CASSQLDGGTYEQYF. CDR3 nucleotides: TGCGCCAGCAGCCAGTTGGACGGCGGGACATACGAGCAGTACTTC.

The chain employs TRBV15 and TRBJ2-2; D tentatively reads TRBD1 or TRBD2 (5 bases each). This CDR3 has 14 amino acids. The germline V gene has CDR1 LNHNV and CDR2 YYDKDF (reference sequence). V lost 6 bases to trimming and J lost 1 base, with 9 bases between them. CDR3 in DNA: TGTGCCACCAGAGAGGGGAGGAACACCGGGGAGCTGTTTTTT. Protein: CATREGRNTGELFF. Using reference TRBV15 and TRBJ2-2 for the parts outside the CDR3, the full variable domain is DAMVIQNPRYQVTQFGKPVTLSCSQTLNHNVMYWYQQKSSQAPKLLFHYYDKDFNNEADTPDNFQSRRPNTSFCFLDIRSPGLGDTAMYLCATREGRNTGELFFGEGSRLTVL.

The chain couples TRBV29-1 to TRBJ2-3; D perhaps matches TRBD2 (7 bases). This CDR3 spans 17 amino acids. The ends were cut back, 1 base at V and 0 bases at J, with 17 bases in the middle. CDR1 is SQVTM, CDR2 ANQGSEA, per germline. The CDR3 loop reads CSVEGWEGGGSTDTQYF. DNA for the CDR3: TGCAGCGTTGAAGGTTGGGAGGGGGGGGGCAGCACAGATACGCAGTATTTT.

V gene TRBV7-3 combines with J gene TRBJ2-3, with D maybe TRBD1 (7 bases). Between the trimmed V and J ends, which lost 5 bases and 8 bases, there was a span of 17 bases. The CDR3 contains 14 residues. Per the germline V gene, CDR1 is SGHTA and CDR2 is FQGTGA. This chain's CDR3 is CASSPGQWGGTQYF. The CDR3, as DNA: TGTGCCAGCAGCCCGGGACAGTGGGGAGGTACGCAGTATTTT.

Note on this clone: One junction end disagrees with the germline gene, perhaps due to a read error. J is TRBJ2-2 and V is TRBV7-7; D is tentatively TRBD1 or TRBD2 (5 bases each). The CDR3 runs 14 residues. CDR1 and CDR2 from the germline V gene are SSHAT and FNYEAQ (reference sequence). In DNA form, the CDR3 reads TGTGCTAGCAGCTTACTAGGGACCACCGGGGAGCTGTTTTTT. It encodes CASSLLGTTGELFF.

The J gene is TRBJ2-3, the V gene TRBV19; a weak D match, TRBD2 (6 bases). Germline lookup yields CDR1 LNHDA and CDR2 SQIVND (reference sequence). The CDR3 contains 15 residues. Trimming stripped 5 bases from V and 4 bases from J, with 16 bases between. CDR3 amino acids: CASSSSAQAADTQYF. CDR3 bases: TGTGCCAGTAGTTCTAGCGCCCAAGCAGCAGATACGCAGTATTTT.

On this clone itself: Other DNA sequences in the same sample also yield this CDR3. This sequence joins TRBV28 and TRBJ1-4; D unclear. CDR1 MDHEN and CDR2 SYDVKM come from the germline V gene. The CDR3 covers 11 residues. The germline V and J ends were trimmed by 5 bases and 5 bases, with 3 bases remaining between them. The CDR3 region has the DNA TGTGCCAGCAGTCTCAATGAAAAACTGTTTTTT. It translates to CASSLNEKLFF.

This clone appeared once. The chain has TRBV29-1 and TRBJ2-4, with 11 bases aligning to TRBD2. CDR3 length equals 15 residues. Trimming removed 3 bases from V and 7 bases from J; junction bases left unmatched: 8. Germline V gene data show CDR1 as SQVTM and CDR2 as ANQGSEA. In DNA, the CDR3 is TGCAGCGTTGAGGGACTAGCGGAGAGAGTGAACATTCAGTACTTC. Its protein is CSVEGLAERVNIQYF.

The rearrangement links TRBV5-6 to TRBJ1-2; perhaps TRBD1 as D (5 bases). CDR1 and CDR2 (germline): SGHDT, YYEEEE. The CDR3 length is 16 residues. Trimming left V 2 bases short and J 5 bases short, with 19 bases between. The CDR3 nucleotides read TGTGCCAGCAGCTTAAATCCATCTCAGGGTTTTTATGGCTACACCTTC. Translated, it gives CASSLNPSQGFYGYTF.

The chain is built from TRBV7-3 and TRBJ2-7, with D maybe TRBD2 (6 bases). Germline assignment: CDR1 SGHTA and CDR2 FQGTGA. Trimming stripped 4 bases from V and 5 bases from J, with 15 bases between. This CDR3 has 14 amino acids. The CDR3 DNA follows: TGTGCCAGCAGCTCTCAGGGCAGGGAGGACGAGCAGTACTTC. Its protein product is CASSSQGREDEQYF.

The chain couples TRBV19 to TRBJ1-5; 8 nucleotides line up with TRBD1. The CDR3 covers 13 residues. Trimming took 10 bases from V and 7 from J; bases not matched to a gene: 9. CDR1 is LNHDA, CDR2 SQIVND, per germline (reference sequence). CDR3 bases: TGTGCCACCCAACAGGGGGGCGGGCAGCCCCAGCATTTT. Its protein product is CATQQGGGQPQHF.

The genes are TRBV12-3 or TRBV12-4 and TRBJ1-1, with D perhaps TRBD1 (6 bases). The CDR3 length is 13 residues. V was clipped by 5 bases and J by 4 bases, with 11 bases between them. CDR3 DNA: TGTGCCAGCAGTCAACAGGGTCCCACTGAAGCTTTCTTT. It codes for CASSQQGPTEAFF.

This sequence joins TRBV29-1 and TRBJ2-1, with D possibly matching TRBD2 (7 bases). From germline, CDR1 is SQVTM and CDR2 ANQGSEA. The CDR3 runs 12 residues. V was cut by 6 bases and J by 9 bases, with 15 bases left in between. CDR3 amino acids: CSVGGQAREQFF. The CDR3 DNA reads TGCAGCGTGGGGGGGCAGGCCCGTGAGCAGTTCTTC.